What follows is one T cell receptor beta chain and its context. TCRdb re-derived calls from the 5' RACE reads in MiXCR, one entry per CDR3 protein. The table lists tens of thousands of distinct CDR3 sequences, 2.5% to 3% of them singletons, with 1.1% in the top ten. These data come from a study of neurological immune-mediated disorders. With V trimmed by 4 bases and J by 4 bases, 7 bases remained unmatched. Germline assignment: CDR1 KGHDR and CDR2 SFDVKD. This CDR3 contains 15 residues. The TCR comes from a woman in her 30s with multiple sclerosis. The sample taken for sequencing was PBMCs. The rearrangement uses TRBV24-1 and TRBJ2-3, with 7 bases identical to TRBD2. CDR3 sequence reads: CATSDGHGRADTQYF. The CDR3 DNA follows: TGTGCCACCAGTGACGGACATGGGAGGGCAGATACGCAGTATTTT.